This is a list of T cell receptor beta chains from one sample in a study of T and B cells in COVID-19 patients. Via MiXCR, TCRdb re-called the multiplex PCR reads, giving one row per CDR3 protein. The table includes about 12,000 distinct CDR3 sequences, roughly 30% detected once. Sample: blood. The receptors were sampled from a human donor who had recovered from COVID-19. Both conserved end residues are part of each CDR3. A D gene is named only where the DNA matches it firmly. Clone size, where shown, is once, few, many, or a class for clones that have expanded.

D	V	size	J	DNA	CDR3
.	TRBV5-1	few	TRBJ2-5	TGCGCCAGAGTAGGGGGAGGGGAGACCCAGTACTTC	CARVGGGETQYF
.	TRBV29-1	medium-sized	TRBJ2-2	TGCAGCGCTCCCGGACACGGGCAGACCTCCGGGGAGCTGTTTTTT	CSAPGHGQTSGELFF
TRBD1	TRBV4-2	.	TRBJ2-7	TGTGCCAGCAGCCAAGCGGGGACAGAGCTCTACGAGCAGTACTTC	CASSQAGTELYEQYF
TRBD1	TRBV11-2	few	TRBJ2-5	TGTGCCAGCAGCCTGGACAGGGCTAAAGAGACCCAGTACTTC	CASSLDRAKETQYF
.	TRBV18	few	TRBJ2-5	TGTGCCAGCTCACCGGGCGGGGACCAAGAGACCCAGTACTTC	CASSPGGDQETQYF
.	TRBV27	.	TRBJ1-2	TGTGCCAGCAGTTTAACAGAAAACTATGGCTACACCTTC	CASSLTENYGYTF
.	TRBV6-5	many	TRBJ2-2	TGTGCCAGCAGTGAAGTCCAGGAAACCGGGGAGCTGTTTTTT	CASSEVQETGELFF
TRBD2	TRBV20-1	.	TRBJ2-1	TGCAGTGCTAGTGAGACCGGACTAGGGTACAATGAGCAGTTCTTC	CSASETGLGYNEQFF
.	TRBV6-5	large	TRBJ2-7	TGTGCCAGCAGTTACTCGGGGGCCTACGAGCAGTACTTC	CASSYSGAYEQYF
.	TRBV5-4	few	TRBJ2-5	TGTGCCAGCAGCCGAAACAGGGATAGACAAGAGACCCAGTACTTC	CASSRNRDRQETQYF
.	TRBV6-2/TRBV6-3	medium-sized	TRBJ2-3	TGTGCCAGCAGTTCCCCCAGGGTAGGCACAGATACGCAGTATTTT	CASSSPRVGTDTQYF
.	TRBV19	medium-sized	TRBJ2-7	TGTGCCAGTAGTATTGTCCCAGCCTACGAGCAGTACTTC	CASSIVPAYEQYF
.	TRBV24-1	few	TRBJ2-3	TGTGCCACCAGTGATAGGCAGATCACAGATACGCAGTATTTT	CATSDRQITDTQYF
.	TRBV27	few	TRBJ1-5	TGTGCCAGCAGTTCTTTAGGGGGGCAGCCCCAGCATTTT	CASSSLGGQPQHF
.	TRBV12-3/TRBV12-4	few	TRBJ2-5	TGTGCCAGCACCCAGGGTCGGGAGACCCAGTACTTC	CASTQGRETQYF
.	TRBV24-1	.	TRBJ2-1	TGTGCCACCAGTGATTTGCCCACACGGAGATCATACAATGAGCAGTTCTTC	CATSDLPTRRSYNEQFF
TRBD2	TRBV11-2	few	TRBJ2-2	TGTGCCAGCAGCTTACCCGGGAGGGGCGGGGAGCTGTTTTTT	CASSLPGRGGELFF
.	TRBV30	many	TRBJ1-2	TGTGCCGGGGGGATTAATAACTATGGCTACACCTTC	CAGGINNYGYTF
.	TRBV6-2/TRBV6-3	many	TRBJ2-1	TGTGCCAGCAGCCCCCCATCTCCTCTCTACAATGAGCAGTTCTTC	CASSPPSPLYNEQFF